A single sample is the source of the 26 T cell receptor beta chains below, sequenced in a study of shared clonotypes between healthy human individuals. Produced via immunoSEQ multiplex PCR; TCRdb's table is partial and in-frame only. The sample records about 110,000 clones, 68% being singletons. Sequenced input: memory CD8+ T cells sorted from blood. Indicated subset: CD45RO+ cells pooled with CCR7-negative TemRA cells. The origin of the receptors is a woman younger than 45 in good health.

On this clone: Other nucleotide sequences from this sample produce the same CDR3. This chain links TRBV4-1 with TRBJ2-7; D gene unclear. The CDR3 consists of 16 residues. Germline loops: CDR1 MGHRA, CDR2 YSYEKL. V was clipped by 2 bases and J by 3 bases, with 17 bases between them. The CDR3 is CASSQRSAVPYYEQYF. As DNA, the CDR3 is TGCGCCAGCAGCCAACGTTCTGCAGTTCCTTACTACGAGCAGTACTTC.

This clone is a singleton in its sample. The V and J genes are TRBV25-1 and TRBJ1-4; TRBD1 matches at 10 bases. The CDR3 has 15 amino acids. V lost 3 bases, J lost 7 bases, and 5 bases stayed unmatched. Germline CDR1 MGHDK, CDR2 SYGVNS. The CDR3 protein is CASSERQGASEKLFF. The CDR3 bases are TGTGCCAGCAGTGAGAGACAGGGGGCCAGTGAAAAACTGTTTTTT.

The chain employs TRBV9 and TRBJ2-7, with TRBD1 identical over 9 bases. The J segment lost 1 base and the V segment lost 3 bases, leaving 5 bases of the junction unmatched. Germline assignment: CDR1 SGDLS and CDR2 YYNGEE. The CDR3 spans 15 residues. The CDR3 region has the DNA TGTGCCAGCAGCGACCGGGACAGGGTTTCCTACGAGCAGTACTTC. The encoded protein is CASSDRDRVSYEQYF.

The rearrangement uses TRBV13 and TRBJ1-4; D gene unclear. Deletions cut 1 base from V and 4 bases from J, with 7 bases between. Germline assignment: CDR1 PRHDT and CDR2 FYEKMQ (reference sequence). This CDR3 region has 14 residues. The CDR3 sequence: CASSLDGYNEKLFF. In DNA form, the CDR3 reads TGTGCCAGCAGCTTAGACGGGTATAATGAAAAACTGTTTTTT.

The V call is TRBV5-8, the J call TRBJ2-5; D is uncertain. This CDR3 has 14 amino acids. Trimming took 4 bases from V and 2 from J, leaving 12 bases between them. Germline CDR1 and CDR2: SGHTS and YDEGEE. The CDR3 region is CASSPLTEQETQYF. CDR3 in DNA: TGTGCCAGCAGCCCCCTCACAGAACAAGAGACCCAGTACTTC.

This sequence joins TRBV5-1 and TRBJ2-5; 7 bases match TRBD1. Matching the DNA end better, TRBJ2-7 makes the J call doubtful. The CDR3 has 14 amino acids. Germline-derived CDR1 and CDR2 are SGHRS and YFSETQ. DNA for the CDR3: TGCGCCAGCAGCTTTCGGACAGGAGGTAACGAGCAGTACTTC. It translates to CASSFRTGGNEQYF.

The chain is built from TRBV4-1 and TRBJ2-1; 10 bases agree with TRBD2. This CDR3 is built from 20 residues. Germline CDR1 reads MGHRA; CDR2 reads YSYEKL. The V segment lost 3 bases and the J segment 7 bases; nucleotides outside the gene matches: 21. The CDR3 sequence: CASSHLTPLAGIPTLNEQFF. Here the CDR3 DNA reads TGCGCCAGCAGCCATCTCACCCCACTAGCGGGAATTCCCACGTTAAATGAGCAGTTCTTC.

The DNA of the CDR3 is TGTGCCAGCAGCTTAGCGGTTAGCTACGAGCAGTACTTC. It encodes CASSLAVSYEQYF. This chain uses TRBV7-9 with TRBJ2-7; D is ambiguous. The CDR3 runs to 13 residues. Trimming pared 0 bases from V and 3 bases from J, leaving 6 bases between. Looked up from germline, CDR1 is SEHNR and CDR2 is FQNEAQ (reference sequence).

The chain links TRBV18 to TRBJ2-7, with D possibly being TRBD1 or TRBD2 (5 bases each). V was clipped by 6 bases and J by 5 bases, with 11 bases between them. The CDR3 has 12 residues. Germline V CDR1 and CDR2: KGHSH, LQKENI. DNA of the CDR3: TGTGCCAGCTCCCCATGGGGACACGAGCAGTACTTC. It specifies CASSPWGHEQYF.

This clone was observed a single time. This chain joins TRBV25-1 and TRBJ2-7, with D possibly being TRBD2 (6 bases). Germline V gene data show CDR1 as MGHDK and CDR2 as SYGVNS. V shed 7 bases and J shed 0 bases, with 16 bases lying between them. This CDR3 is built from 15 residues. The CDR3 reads CASTGRDGSSYEQYF. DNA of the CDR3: TGTGCCAGCACCGGCCGGGACGGGAGCTCCTACGAGCAGTACTTC.

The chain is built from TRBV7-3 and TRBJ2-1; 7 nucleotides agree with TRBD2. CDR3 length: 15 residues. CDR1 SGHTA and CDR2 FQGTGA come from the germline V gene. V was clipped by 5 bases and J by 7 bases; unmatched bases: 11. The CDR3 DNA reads TGTGCCAGCAGCCCAAGGGGCGGGAGAGGTAATGAGCAGTTCTTC. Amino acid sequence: CASSPRGGRGNEQFF.

The chain's CDR3 is CASSQDWVSTNEKLFF. Written as DNA, the CDR3 is TGCGCCAGCAGCCAAGATTGGGTATCAACTAATGAAAAACTGTTTTTT. The rearrangement uses TRBV4-1 and TRBJ1-4; D ambiguous. CDR3 length: 16 residues. Germline V CDR1 and CDR2: MGHRA, YSYEKL. V dropped 0 bases and J dropped 0 bases, with 8 bases sitting between them.

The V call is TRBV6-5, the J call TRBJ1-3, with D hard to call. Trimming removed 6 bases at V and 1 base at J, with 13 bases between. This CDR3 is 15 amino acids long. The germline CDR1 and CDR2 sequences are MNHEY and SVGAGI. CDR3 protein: CASRDERMSGNTIYF. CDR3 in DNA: TGTGCCAGCAGAGACGAACGGATGTCTGGAAACACCATATATTTT.

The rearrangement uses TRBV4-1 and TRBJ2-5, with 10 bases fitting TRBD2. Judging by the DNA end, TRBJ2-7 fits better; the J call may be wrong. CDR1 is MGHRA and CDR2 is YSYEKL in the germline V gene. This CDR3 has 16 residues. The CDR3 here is CASSQVTLAGPYEQYF. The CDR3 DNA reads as TGCGCCAGCAGCCAAGTCACACTAGCGGGGCCATACGAGCAGTACTTC.

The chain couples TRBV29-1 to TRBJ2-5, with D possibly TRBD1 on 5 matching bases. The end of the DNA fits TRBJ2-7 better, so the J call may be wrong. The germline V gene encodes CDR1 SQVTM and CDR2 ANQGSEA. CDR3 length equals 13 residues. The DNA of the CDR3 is TGCAGCGTTCGAATCAGGGAAGGTACCGAGCAGTACTTC. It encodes CSVRIREGTEQYF.

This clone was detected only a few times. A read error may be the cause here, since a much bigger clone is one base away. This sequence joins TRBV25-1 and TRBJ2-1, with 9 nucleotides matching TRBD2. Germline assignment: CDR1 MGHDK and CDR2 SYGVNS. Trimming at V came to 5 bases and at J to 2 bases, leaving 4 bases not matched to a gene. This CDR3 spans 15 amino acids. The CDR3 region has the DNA TGTGCCAGCAGTTTAGCGGGAGAGCCCTACAATGAGCAGTTCTTC. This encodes CASSLAGEPYNEQFF.

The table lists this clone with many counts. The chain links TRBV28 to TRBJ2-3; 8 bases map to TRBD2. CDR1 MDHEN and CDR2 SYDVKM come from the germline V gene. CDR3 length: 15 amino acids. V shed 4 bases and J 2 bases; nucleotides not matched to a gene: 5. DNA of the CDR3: TGTGCCAGCAGTTCTCTAGCGGGCCACACAGATACGCAGTATTTT. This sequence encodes CASSSLAGHTDTQYF.

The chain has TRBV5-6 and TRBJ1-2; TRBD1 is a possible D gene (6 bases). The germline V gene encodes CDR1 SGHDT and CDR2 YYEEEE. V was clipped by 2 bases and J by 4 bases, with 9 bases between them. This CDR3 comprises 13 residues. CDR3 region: CASSLQGIYGYTF. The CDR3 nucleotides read TGTGCCAGCAGCTTACAGGGAATCTATGGCTACACCTTC.

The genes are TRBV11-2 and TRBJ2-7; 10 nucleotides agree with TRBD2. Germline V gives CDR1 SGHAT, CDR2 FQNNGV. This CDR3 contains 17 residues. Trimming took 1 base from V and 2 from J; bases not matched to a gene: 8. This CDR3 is CASSLAPFGTSAYEQYF. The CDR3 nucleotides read TGTGCCAGCAGCTTAGCACCCTTCGGGACTAGCGCCTACGAGCAGTACTTC.

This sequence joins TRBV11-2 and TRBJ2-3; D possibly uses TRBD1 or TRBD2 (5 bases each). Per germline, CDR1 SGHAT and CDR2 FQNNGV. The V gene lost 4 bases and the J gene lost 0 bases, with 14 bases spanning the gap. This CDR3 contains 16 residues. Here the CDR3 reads CASSSSQGASTDTQYF. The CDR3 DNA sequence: TGTGCCAGCAGCTCATCCCAGGGAGCTAGCACAGATACGCAGTATTTT.

The CDR3 DNA sequence: TGTGCCAGCAGCTTAGGTCCAGGGACCTATTACTATGGCTACACCTTC. Its translation: CASSLGPGTYYYGYTF. The V gene is TRBV11-2, the J gene TRBJ1-2; D possibly corresponds to TRBD1 (5 bases). The CDR3 totals 16 residues. CDR1 and CDR2 from the germline V gene are SGHAT and FQNNGV. With 1 base removed from V and 3 bases from J, the gap between germline ends came to 15 bases.

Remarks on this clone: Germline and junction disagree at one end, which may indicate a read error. The CDR3 bases are TGTGCCATCAGTGAGTCGCGGGAGGGCTACGAGCAGTACTTC. Translated, it gives CAISESREGYEQYF. The chain carries TRBV6-5 and TRBJ2-7; 9 bases map to TRBD2. The CDR3 length is 14 residues. Per germline, CDR1 MNHEY and CDR2 SVGAGI.

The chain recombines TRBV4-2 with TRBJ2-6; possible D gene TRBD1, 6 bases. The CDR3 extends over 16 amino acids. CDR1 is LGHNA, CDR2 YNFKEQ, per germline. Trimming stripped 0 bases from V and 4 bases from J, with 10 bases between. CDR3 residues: CASSQEGGAGANVLTF. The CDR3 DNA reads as TGTGCCAGCAGCCAAGAAGGGGGAGCGGGGGCCAACGTCCTGACTTTC.

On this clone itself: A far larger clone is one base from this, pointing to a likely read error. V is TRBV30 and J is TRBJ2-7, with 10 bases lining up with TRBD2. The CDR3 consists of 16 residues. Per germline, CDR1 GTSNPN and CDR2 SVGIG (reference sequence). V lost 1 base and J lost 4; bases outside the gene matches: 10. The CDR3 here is CAWSGLAGEEGYEQYF. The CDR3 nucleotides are TGTGCCTGGAGTGGCCTAGCGGGAGAGGAGGGATACGAGCAGTACTTC. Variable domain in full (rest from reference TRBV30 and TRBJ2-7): SQTIHQWPATLVQPVGSPLSLECTVEGTSNPNLYWYRQAAGRGLQLLFYSVGIGQISSEVPQNLSASRPQDRQFILSSKKLLLSDSGFYLCAWSGLAGEEGYEQYFGPGTRLTVT.

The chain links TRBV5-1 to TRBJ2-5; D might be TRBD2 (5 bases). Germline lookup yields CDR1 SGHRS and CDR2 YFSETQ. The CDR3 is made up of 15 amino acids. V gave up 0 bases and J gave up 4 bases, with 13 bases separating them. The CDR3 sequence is CASSLEPLASETQYF. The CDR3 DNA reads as TGCGCCAGCAGCTTGGAGCCGCTAGCTTCAGAGACCCAGTACTTC.

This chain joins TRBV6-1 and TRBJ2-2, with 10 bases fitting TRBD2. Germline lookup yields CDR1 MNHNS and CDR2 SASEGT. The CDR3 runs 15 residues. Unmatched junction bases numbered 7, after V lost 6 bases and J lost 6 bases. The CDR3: CASRDLAGVPGELFF. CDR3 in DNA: TGTGCCAGCAGGGACCTAGCGGGAGTCCCCGGGGAGCTGTTTTTT.